This entry concerns a single TCR beta chain. Both 60 Vbeta primers and 13 Jbeta primers went into the PCR. Libraries were prepared by immunoSEQ multiplex PCR; TCRdb keeps only in-frame clonotypes and omits some of them. Here the sample spans 200,000 or so clones, around 81% being singletons. These data come from a study of cytomegalovirus exposure and HLA in healthy donors. The length of the CDR3 is 15 residues. The ends lost 6 bases at V and 4 bases at J; junction bases unmatched: 7. Per germline, CDR1 SNHLY and CDR2 FYNNEI. This receptor was taken from a woman between 18 and 29 years old in good health and CMV-seropositive. Sequenced material: PBMCs. The chain recombines TRBV2 with TRBJ2-5; TRBD1 matches at 11 bases. The CDR3 coding sequence is TGTGCCAGCAGGGGGGGACAGGGGGATCTAGAGACCCAGTACTTC. Protein: CASRGGQGDLETQYF.